The 25 T cell receptor beta chains below were found in one sample sequenced in a study of response to subunit inactivated influenza vaccine. TCRdb itself ran the RT-PCR reads through MiXCR, one entry per CDR3 protein. The data contain 530,000 or so distinct CDR3 sequences, about 25% of them singletons. The source material was CD4+ T cells sorted from PBMCs, sampled 5 days after vaccination. These receptors originate from a man between 50 and 59 years old who received an inactivated influenza vaccine.

In its sample, this clonotype was seen a few times. The chain joins TRBV11-1 to TRBJ2-7; tentatively, D is TRBD1 (6 bases). V was pared by 7 bases and J by 3 bases, with 19 bases between. The germline V gene has CDR1 SGHAT and CDR2 FQDESV (reference sequence). CDR3 length: 15 amino acids. The CDR3 here is CASTPGPTGFYEQYF. CDR3 in DNA: TGTGCCAGCACCCCCGGGCCTACAGGGTTCTACGAGCAGTACTTC.

The chain uses TRBV4-3 and TRBJ2-1; 7 bases agree with TRBD2. Germline trimming cut 0 bases from V and 6 bases from J; bases unmatched to any gene: 5. Germline V lookup: CDR1 LGHNA, CDR2 YSLEER. The CDR3 totals 15 residues. CDR3 in amino acids: CASSQDSKRGNEQFF. CDR3 DNA sequence: TGCGCCAGCAGCCAAGATAGTAAGCGGGGCAATGAGCAGTTCTTC.

The table lists this clonotype with a few counts. The V and J genes are TRBV20-1 and TRBJ2-7; TRBD2 might be the D (6 bases). The CDR3 contains 16 residues. Germline lookup yields CDR1 DFQATT and CDR2 SNEGSKA (reference sequence). V was shortened by 0 bases and J by 3 bases, with 18 bases between the two germline ends. CDR3 amino acids: CSARDSVGGGGYEQYF. DNA of the CDR3: TGCAGTGCTAGAGATTCGGTGGGGGGAGGAGGCTACGAGCAGTACTTC.

This chain links TRBV20-1 with TRBJ1-1; D is possibly TRBD1 (5 bases). Between the trimmed V and J ends, which lost 7 bases and 0 bases, there was a span of 12 bases. Germline CDR1 DFQATT, CDR2 SNEGSKA (reference sequence). The CDR3 has 13 amino acids. The CDR3 coding sequence is TGCAGTGGTGCGGGCAGGGTGAACACTGAAGCTTTCTTT. Translating it yields CSGAGRVNTEAFF.

This clonotype was observed a few times. The J gene is TRBJ2-3, the V gene TRBV7-8; 7 bases are shared with TRBD2. V dropped 1 base and J dropped 1; count of bases not matched to a gene: 5. Germline values: CDR1 SGHVS, CDR2 FQNEAQ. The CDR3 contains 16 residues. CDR3 bases: TGTGCCAGCAGCTTAGGACCGGCGGGGGGCACAGATACGCAGTATTTT. Protein product: CASSLGPAGGTDTQYF.

A few counts support this clonotype. The chain carries TRBV6-2 or TRBV6-3 and TRBJ1-5; 7 bases fit TRBD1. CDR3 length equals 15 residues. V trimming: 8 bases; J trimming: 9 bases; junction bases outside the gene matches: 16. CDR1 and CDR2 (germline): MNHEY, SVGEGT. CDR3 in DNA: TGTGCCAGCGGCGATCCCGGGACAGTGGATTGGCCCCAGCATTTT. This codes for CASGDPGTVDWPQHF.

The chain has TRBV6-2 or TRBV6-3 and TRBJ2-1; 8 bases align to TRBD2. This CDR3 contains 15 residues. Looked up from germline, CDR1 is MNHEY and CDR2 is SVGEGT. Germline trimming cut 5 bases from V and 9 bases from J; bases unmatched to any gene: 12. DNA for the CDR3: TGTGCCAGCAGTACCCCGGGGGGGATTGTTGGTGAGCAGTTCTTC. It translates to CASSTPGGIVGEQFF.

There are a few counts of this clonotype. This sequence joins TRBV10-1 and TRBJ2-1, with 10 bases matching TRBD2. J gave up 7 bases and V 8 bases, and 11 bases lay outside the gene matches. The length of the CDR3 is 15 residues. Germline lookup yields CDR1 WNHNN and CDR2 SYGVQD (reference sequence). The CDR3 spells CASASGLAGDNEQFF. The CDR3 DNA follows: TGCGCCAGCGCCAGCGGCCTAGCGGGGGATAATGAGCAGTTCTTC.

This clonotype was seen a few times. The chain joins TRBV5-1 to TRBJ2-3; 9 positions agree with TRBD1. V gave up 3 bases and J gave up 14 bases; unmatched junction bases: 10. This CDR3 is built from 13 residues. The germline gives CDR1 SGHRS, CDR2 YFSETQ. This CDR3 is CASSWGDRVARYF. The DNA for the CDR3 is TGCGCCAGCAGCTGGGGGGACAGGGTTGCGAGGTATTTT. The variable domain in full, with the rest retrieved from reference TRBV5-1 and TRBJ2-3, is KAGVTQTPRYLIKTRGQQVTLSCSPISGHRSVSWYQQTPGQGLQFLFEYFSETQRNKGNFPGRFSGRQFSNSRSEMNVSTLELGDSALYLCASSWGDRVARYFGPGTRLTVL.

The rearrangement uses TRBV4-1 and TRBJ2-2; D is uncertain. This CDR3 spans 15 amino acids. Per germline, CDR1 MGHRA and CDR2 YSYEKL. Trimming stripped 3 bases from V and 4 bases from J, with 12 bases between. CDR3 in amino acids: CASSHLTYSTGELFF. DNA of the CDR3: TGCGCCAGCAGCCATCTTACCTACAGCACCGGGGAGCTGTTTTTT.

This chain uses TRBV18 with TRBJ1-1; TRBD1 is a possible D gene (6 bases). Germline CDR1 reads KGHSH; CDR2 reads LQKENI. CDR3 size: 15 residues. Trimming removed 8 bases at V and 3 bases at J, with 19 bases between. CDR3 protein: CASRRPGGRDTEAFF. The CDR3 DNA reads as TGTGCCAGCCGAAGGCCCGGGGGCAGGGACACTGAAGCTTTCTTT.

This chain uses TRBV28 with TRBJ2-1; 9 bases align to TRBD2. CDR1 is MDHEN and CDR2 is SYDVKM in the germline V gene. Unmatched junction bases numbered 10, after V lost 3 bases and J lost 7 bases. The CDR3 is 16 amino acids. CDR3 bases: TGTGCCAGCAGTTTGCGAGGCGGGAGGGCGTCTAATGAGCAGTTCTTC. As protein: CASSLRGGRASNEQFF.

The chain uses TRBV9 and TRBJ2-6; D remains unclear. Trimming stripped 0 bases from V and 0 bases from J, with 10 bases between. Germline values: CDR1 SGDLS, CDR2 YYNGEE. This CDR3 comprises 17 residues. The CDR3 DNA follows: TGTGCCAGCAGCGTAGCTTGGGAAACCTCTGGGGCCAACGTCCTGACTTTC. It translates to CASSVAWETSGANVLTF.

CDR3 protein: CASSAAGLAEETQYF. CDR3 DNA sequence: TGTGCCAGCAGCGCAGCGGGGCTAGCGGAAGAGACCCAGTACTTC. The chain combines TRBV7-2 with TRBJ2-5; TRBD2 aligns across 7 bases. Unmatched junction bases numbered 9, after V lost 5 bases and J lost 3 bases. Germline V gene data show CDR1 as SGHTA and CDR2 as FQGNSA. The CDR3 totals 15 residues.

This clonotype was detected many times. The J gene is TRBJ2-7, the V gene TRBV20-1, with D hard to call. Germline lookup yields CDR1 DFQATT and CDR2 SNEGSKA (reference sequence). V was cut by 0 bases and J by 0 bases, with 9 bases left in between. The CDR3 is made up of 14 amino acids. In DNA, the CDR3 is TGCAGTGCTAGAGAAGGTTGGGACTCCTACGAGCAGTACTTC. This translates into CSAREGWDSYEQYF.

This chain connects TRBV5-6 to TRBJ2-5, with 11 bases identical to TRBD1. The CDR3 is made up of 16 amino acids. Germline values: CDR1 SGHDT, CDR2 YYEEEE. V dropped 4 bases and J dropped 5; count of bases not matched to a gene: 10. The CDR3 DNA reads as TGTGCCAGCAGCGCGGAATGGACAGGGGGCGAGGAGACCCAGTACTTC. Its protein is CASSAEWTGGEETQYF.

This clonotype was counted ten times or more. V is TRBV7-2 and J is TRBJ1-1, with a possible D match to TRBD1 (5 bases). This CDR3 region has 13 residues. V lost 4 bases to trimming and J lost 5 bases, with 11 bases between them. In germline, CDR1 is SGHTA, CDR2 FQGNSA. The CDR3 DNA reads as TGTGCCAGCAGCTCAGGGTTGTGGACTGAAGCTTTCTTT. It is translated as CASSSGLWTEAFF.

A few counts support this clonotype. V is TRBV7-9 and J is TRBJ2-3; TRBD2 aligns across 12 bases. The CDR3 consists of 16 residues. The V gene end was trimmed by 5 bases and the J gene end by 5 bases; junction bases not matched to a gene: 8. Per germline, CDR1 SEHNR and CDR2 FQNEAQ (reference sequence). The CDR3 DNA follows: TGTGCCAGCAGCCTCCGACTAGCGGGAGTGAGAGATACGCAGTATTTT. Protein sequence: CASSLRLAGVRDTQYF.

This sequence joins TRBV29-1 and TRBJ2-1; D gene ambiguous. The CDR3 has 13 amino acids. Between the trimmed V and J ends, which lost 4 bases and 3 bases, there was a span of 10 bases. Germline CDR1 SQVTM, CDR2 ANQGSEA. This CDR3 reads CSVARKYYNEQFF. The CDR3 nucleotides are TGCAGCGTTGCGAGGAAGTACTACAATGAGCAGTTCTTC.

This clonotype was detected a few times. This chain joins TRBV12-3 or TRBV12-4 and TRBJ1-2, with TRBD1 matching 7 bases. The CDR3 spans 13 residues. V trimming: 6 bases; J trimming: 4 bases; junction bases outside the gene matches: 5. The DNA of the CDR3 is TGTGCCAGCAGCCGGGGGACAGCCTATGGCTACACCTTC. Its protein is CASSRGTAYGYTF.

J is TRBJ2-1 and V is TRBV7-2, with D tentatively TRBD1 or TRBD2 (5 bases each). Germline CDR1 SGHTA, CDR2 FQGNSA. V gave up 5 bases and J gave up 9 bases, with 20 bases separating them. There are 15 residues in the CDR3. The CDR3 is CASSPGTAGWGEQFF. The CDR3 nucleotides are TGTGCCAGCAGCCCCGGGACCGCAGGATGGGGTGAGCAGTTCTTC.

The table lists this clonotype with a few counts. This chain uses TRBV7-2 with TRBJ2-3, with D possibly matching TRBD2 (5 bases). Germline values: CDR1 SGHTA, CDR2 FQGNSA. The V gene lost 2 bases and the J gene lost 6 bases, with 9 bases spanning the gap. This CDR3 has 13 residues. CDR3 region: CASSLSTGDTQYF. The DNA for the CDR3 is TGTGCCAGCAGCTTATCGACGGGGGATACGCAGTATTTT. Complete variable domain (other parts from reference TRBV7-2 and TRBJ2-3): GAGVSQSPSNKVTEKGKDVELRCDPISGHTALYWYRQSLGQGLEFLIYFQGNSAPDKSGLPSDRFSAERTGGSVSTLTIQRTQQEDSAVYLCASSLSTGDTQYFGPGTRLTVL.

The chain couples TRBV20-1 to TRBJ2-7, with D perhaps TRBD2 (5 bases). CDR1 is DFQATT, CDR2 SNEGSKA, per germline (reference sequence). Trimming pared 6 bases from V and 7 bases from J, leaving 22 bases between. The CDR3 loop spans 14 amino acids. In DNA, the CDR3 is TGCAGTGCAGATCCGAGGGCCGGACTGGGGGAGCAGTACTTC. As protein: CSADPRAGLGEQYF.

This clonotype has only one observation. The chain joins TRBV14 to TRBJ2-7; a weak D match, TRBD1 (5 bases). CDR1 SGHDN and CDR2 FVKESK come from the germline V gene. The CDR3 length is 17 residues. Trimming pared 2 bases from V and 0 bases from J, leaving 17 bases between. CDR3 DNA: TGTGCCAGCAGCCAAACCAAGGGGATACGGAGCTCCTACGAGCAGTACTTC. Its protein product is CASSQTKGIRSSYEQYF. Based on the CDR3 plus reference TRBV14 and TRBJ2-7, the full variable domain is EAGVTQFPSHSVIEKGQTVTLRCDPISGHDNLYWYRRVMGKEIKFLLHFVKESKQDESGMPNNRFLAERTGGTYSTLKVQPAELEDSGVYFCASSQTKGIRSSYEQYFGPGTRLTVT.

J is TRBJ2-5 and V is TRBV7-8; 8 nucleotides line up with TRBD1. Germline V lookup: CDR1 SGHVS, CDR2 FQNEAQ. The V and J ends lost 2 bases and 3 bases, in that order; junction bases with no gene match: 11. This CDR3 region has 17 residues. This CDR3 is CASSLSRVRGREETQYF. The CDR3, as DNA: TGTGCCAGCAGCTTAAGTCGGGTCAGGGGGCGGGAAGAGACCCAGTACTTC.